This TCR beta chain was recovered during a study of T cell repertoires in cytomegalovirus infection. About the study: Public TCR beta signatures indicated both CMV infection and matching HLA type.

TCRdb called the reads again in MiXCR, with one record for every CDR3 protein. The data show about 450,000 distinct CDR3 sequences, roughly 31% seen once. Broader study findings: Predominance within the ex vivo response was attributable to HLA-C-restricted CMV-specific TCR beta clonotypes.

CDR3 length: 16 residues. From germline, CDR1 is MGHDK and CDR2 SYGVNS. Trimming stripped 2 bases from V and 2 bases from J, with 15 bases between. This clonotype appeared a few times. The antigen remains unidentified. The sequence came from a human donor in good health (CMV status not recorded). Some clones in this sample may be carry-over from other donors' samples. This sequence joins TRBV25-1 and TRBJ1-1; the D gene is possibly TRBD1 (6 bases). Sequenced sample: PBMCs. The CDR3 coding sequence is TGTGCCAGCAGTGAAGCCCGGGGGGGGGGCAACACTGAAGCTTTCTTT. Protein: CASSEARGGGNTEAFF.